This TCR beta chain stems from a study of circulating CD8 cells and anti-PD-1 response in melanoma. Unmatched junction bases numbered 7, after V lost 3 bases and J lost 3 bases. CDR3 length equals 15 residues. The germline V gene has CDR1 SNHLY and CDR2 FYNNEI. TCR libraries were prepared from about 16 ng of total RNA with the QIAseq Immune Repertoire TCR panel. TCRdb processed the reads anew with MiXCR; each CDR3 protein has one entry. This sample has about 490 distinct CDR3 sequences, with less than 7.5% found just once. Live CD3+CD8+TCRalphabeta+ cells were sorted into four subsets by PD-1 and/or TIGIT. This clonotype is categorized as large. The antigen remains unidentified. Whole-study findings and limits: TIGIT repertoires were least diverse, DNEG repertoires most diverse. No tumor material was available, so peptide assays assessed reactivity.

The chain recombines TRBV2 with TRBJ1-1, with TRBD1 matching over 7 bases. The TCR originated in a human donor with melanoma. Sequenced here: CD8+ T cells from PBMCs, sampled at baseline or after one month of anti-PD-1 therapy (not recorded which). In nucleotides, the CDR3 is TGTGCCAGCAGTGAGTATATTACAGGGGACACTGAAGCTTTCTTT. Translating gives CASSEYITGDTEAFF.